One and the same sample provided the 17 T cell receptor beta chains below, sequenced in a study of cytomegalovirus exposure and HLA in healthy donors (dated by TCRdb to 2016 to 2017). Library construction relied on the immunoSEQ multiplex PCR assay. The multiplex PCR relied on a mix of 60 forward primers for TCR Vbeta segments and 13 reverse primers for TCR Jbeta segments. Here the immuneACCESS table is served through TCRdb, limited to in-frame sequences with V and J called. Missing clones are a known gap in these copies; in checked studies unresolved V genes cover under half, and the rest lacks a known reason. Across this sample there are 250,000 or so clones, with roughly four fifths seen only once. The ten top clones hold roughly 7.4% of the sample. Sequencing input: PBMCs. The source of these receptors is an older woman in good health and CMV-seropositive.

V is TRBV7-2 and J is TRBJ2-2, with 7 bases aligning to TRBD1. Germline values: CDR1 SGHTA, CDR2 FQGNSA. The junction had 9 bases not matched to a gene; V was cut back by 5 bases and J by 6 bases. The CDR3 extends over 15 amino acids. As DNA, the CDR3 is TGTGCCAGCAGCGACGACAGGGTCGACGCCGGGGAGCTGTTTTTT. Translation gives CASSDDRVDAGELFF.

This sequence joins TRBV11-2 and TRBJ2-1, with D possibly being TRBD1 (5 bases). The CDR3 loop spans 14 amino acids. From germline, CDR1 is SGHAT and CDR2 FQNNGV. Trimming stripped 2 bases from V and 7 bases from J, with 12 bases between. CDR3 sequence: CASSLIQGPNEQFF. The CDR3 DNA reads as TGTGCCAGCAGCTTAATCCAGGGCCCGAATGAGCAGTTCTTC.

The V and J genes are TRBV14 and TRBJ1-1, with TRBD1 as a possible D gene (6 bases). Trimming removed 4 bases at V and 1 base at J, with 10 bases between. Per the germline V gene, CDR1 is SGHDN and CDR2 is FVKESK. The CDR3 totals 14 residues. CDR3 region: CASSLRGANTEAFF. As DNA, the CDR3 is TGTGCCAGCAGCCTTCGGGGGGCGAACACTGAAGCTTTCTTT. Together with reference TRBV14 and TRBJ1-1, the CDR3 gives the full variable domain: EAGVTQFPSHSVIEKGQTVTLRCDPISGHDNLYWYRRVMGKEIKFLLHFVKESKQDESGMPNNRFLAERTGGTYSTLKVQPAELEDSGVYFCASSLRGANTEAFFGQGTRLTVV.

The gene calls are TRBV19 and TRBJ2-1; no firm D call. The CDR3 consists of 12 residues. Trimming stripped 3 bases from V and 5 bases from J, with 5 bases between. From germline, CDR1 is LNHDA and CDR2 SQIVND (reference sequence). The CDR3 coding sequence is TGTGCCAGTAGTATGAACAACAATGAGCAGTTCTTC. This translates into CASSMNNNEQFF.

The chain links TRBV6-5 to TRBJ1-1, with 8 bases aligning to TRBD1. V shed 6 bases, J shed 4 bases, and the junction held 7 bases outside the gene matches. CDR1 and CDR2 from the germline V gene are MNHEY and SVGAGI. CDR3 length equals 14 residues. CDR3 nucleotides: TGTGCCAGCAGACAGGGGGGTGAGGTCACTGAAGCTTTCTTT. Protein product: CASRQGGEVTEAFF.

This clone occurred a few times. The V call is TRBV19, the J call TRBJ2-5; TRBD2 matches 14 bases. The length of the CDR3 is 16 residues. After removal of 1 base from V and 3 bases from J, the junction contained 1 base not matched to a gene. Germline CDR1 reads LNHDA; CDR2 reads SQIVND (reference sequence). The CDR3 reads CASSIGTSGRKETQYF. The DNA for the CDR3 is TGTGCCAGTAGTATAGGGACTAGCGGGAGGAAAGAGACCCAGTACTTC. The full variable domain, rest sourced from reference TRBV19 and TRBJ2-5, is DGGITQSPKYLFRKEGQNVTLSCEQNLNHDAMYWYRQDPGQGLRLIYYSQIVNDFQKGDIAEGYSVSREKKESFPLTVTSAQKNPTAFYLCASSIGTSGRKETQYFGPGTRLLVL.

The V call is TRBV5-6, the J call TRBJ2-7; 11 bases match TRBD2. J gave up 2 bases and V 1 base, and 5 bases lay outside the gene matches. Germline values: CDR1 SGHDT, CDR2 YYEEEE. The CDR3 loop spans 16 amino acids. The CDR3 here is CASSLQLAGVAYEQYF. CDR3 in DNA: TGTGCCAGCAGCTTGCAACTAGCGGGAGTCGCCTACGAGCAGTACTTC.

This clone showed up just a few times. The rearrangement joins TRBV18 to TRBJ2-5; 7 positions match TRBD1. This CDR3 has 13 amino acids. V trimming: 4 bases; J trimming: 5 bases; junction bases outside the gene matches: 4. The germline gives CDR1 KGHSH, CDR2 LQKENI. The CDR3 sequence is CASSQTGVETQYF. The CDR3 nucleotides read TGTGCCAGCTCACAAACAGGGGTGGAGACCCAGTACTTC.

This chain uses TRBV7-9 with TRBJ2-5, with 7 positions matching TRBD1. CDR3 size: 18 residues. The V gene's germline CDR1 is SEHNR and CDR2 FQNEAQ (reference sequence). J lost 2 bases, V lost 6 bases, and 18 bases had no gene match. CDR3 sequence (DNA): TGTGCCAGCAGGTTTTTCCTGGGGCGACAGGGCGTACAAGAGACCCAGTACTTC. Its protein is CASRFFLGRQGVQETQYF.

V usage is TRBV30 and J usage is TRBJ2-1, with D hard to call. The V end lost 1 base, the J end lost 4 bases, and 5 bases lay between the germline ends. This CDR3 has 12 residues. Germline CDR1 is GTSNPN and CDR2 is SVGIG (reference sequence). CDR3 amino acids: CAWSGEYNEQFF. The CDR3 nucleotides are TGTGCCTGGAGTGGAGAGTACAATGAGCAGTTCTTC.

V usage is TRBV10-2 and J usage is TRBJ1-5, with D unclear. The CDR3 consists of 14 residues. V shed 2 bases and J shed 7 bases, with 12 bases lying between them. CDR1 and CDR2 (germline): WSHSY, SAAADI. The CDR3 nucleotides read TGCGCCAGCAGTGAGATTTCGCAACTCCAGCCCCAGCATTTT. Residues: CASSEISQLQPQHF.

This clone was seen a handful of times. V gene TRBV5-1 combines with J gene TRBJ2-5; D not resolved. The J call may be mistaken, given a closer DNA end match to TRBJ2-7. Per germline, CDR1 SGHRS and CDR2 YFSETQ. CDR3 length equals 14 residues. CDR3 in amino acids: CASSEQTTFYEQYF. In DNA form, the CDR3 reads TGCGCCAGCAGCGAACAGACCACCTTCTACGAGCAGTACTTC.

J is TRBJ1-2 and V is TRBV5-1; D ambiguous. V was cut by 3 bases and J by 4 bases, with 13 bases left in between. This CDR3 contains 14 residues. The V gene's germline CDR1 is SGHRS and CDR2 YFSETQ. Written as DNA, the CDR3 is TGCGCCAGCAGCTCAGGATTGGTCGGCTATGGCTACACCTTC. Protein product: CASSSGLVGYGYTF.

This clone was detected once. The chain links TRBV11-2 to TRBJ1-3; D is unclear. The germline gives CDR1 SGHAT, CDR2 FQNNGV. This CDR3 has 15 amino acids. V was shortened by 1 base and J by 0 bases, with 7 bases between the two germline ends. The CDR3 spells CASSLVAYSGNTIYF. DNA of the CDR3: TGTGCCAGCAGCTTAGTTGCGTACTCTGGAAACACCATATATTTT.

This rearrangement joins TRBV2 to TRBJ2-2, with D possibly matching TRBD2 (6 bases). The V and J ends lost 8 bases and 1 base respectively, with 11 bases between them. Per the germline V gene, CDR1 is SNHLY and CDR2 is FYNNEI. The CDR3 is 14 amino acids. The CDR3 loop reads CASGGTVNTGELFF. For the CDR3, the DNA is TGTGCCAGCGGAGGGACGGTGAACACCGGGGAGCTGTTTTTT.

The genes are TRBV19 and TRBJ2-3; 11 bases match TRBD1. The CDR3 is made up of 14 amino acids. The germline V gene encodes CDR1 LNHDA and CDR2 SQIVND (reference sequence). With V trimmed by 8 bases and J by 3 bases, 4 bases remained unmatched. The DNA for the CDR3 is TGTGCCAGTTGGACAGGGGGCGGAACAGATACGCAGTATTTT. Its protein is CASWTGGGTDTQYF.

A few counts support this clone. The rearrangement uses TRBV7-9 and TRBJ2-3; 12 bases are shared with TRBD2. With 3 bases clipped from V and 4 bases from J, the junction kept 5 bases outside the gene matches. The CDR3 runs to 16 residues. CDR1 and CDR2 (germline): SEHNR, FQNEAQ (reference sequence). The DNA of the CDR3 is TGTGCCAGCAGCTTCGCTAGCGGGAGGGCCTCAGATACGCAGTATTTT. Its translation: CASSFASGRASDTQYF.